The entry below describes one T cell receptor beta chain. Its cognate antigen is unknown. These data belong to a study of T cells after yellow fever vaccination. Study-level background: Fractions low in cell number were prepared with SMART-Seq v4 Ultra Low Input. General study findings and limits: The secondary response showed a weaker magnitude and a faster peak, day 5 versus 15. Although most clonotypes did not, a small share appeared in both CD4 and CD8 compartments. Abundant clonotypes from the bulk population could get into FACS-sorted repertoires as contaminants.

TCRdb reanalysed the 5' RACE reads using MiXCR and keeps one entry per CDR3 protein. The sample comprises 180,000 or so distinct CDR3 sequences, 11% of which are singletons, and about 38% rests with the top ten. Germline assignment: CDR1 LNHDA and CDR2 SQIVND (reference sequence). This CDR3 contains 15 residues. V dropped 7 bases and J dropped 0; count of bases not matched to a gene: 6. This TCR derives from a man between 18 and 29 years old who received the YFV17D yellow fever vaccine. The J gene is TRBJ1-5, the V gene TRBV19; TRBD1 agrees at 7 bases. The specimen was CD8+ T cells sorted from PBMCs, collected 15 days after the yellow fever booster vaccination. This CDR3 is CASTMTGYSNQPQHF. In DNA, the CDR3 is TGTGCCAGTACTATGACAGGGTATAGCAATCAGCCCCAGCATTTT.